This entry concerns a single T cell receptor beta chain. Antigen: not known. Some clones are missing from TCRdb's copy, which holds only in-frame ones; the method was immunoSEQ multiplex PCR. This sample yields around 130,000 clones, of which 91% are seen a single time; over 2.5% belongs to the top ten. This specimen belongs to a study of T cell responses to AZD1222 COVID-19 vaccine. V gave up 7 bases and J gave up 8 bases, with 14 bases separating them. Germline CDR1 SNHLY, CDR2 FYNNEI. The CDR3 covers 13 residues. Study findings and constraints: Reportedly, nearly half the spike-specific TCRs target unmutated variant regions.

This receptor was obtained from an adult in good health. The input for sequencing was peripheral blood, taken on day 0 of AZD1222 vaccination. This rearrangement joins TRBV2 to TRBJ1-4; possibly TRBD1 for D (6 bases). CDR3 protein: CASIRGQGEKLFF. In DNA, the CDR3 is TGTGCCAGCATCCGGGGGCAAGGGGAAAAACTGTTTTTT.